The present entry profiles one TCR beta chain with its context. The antigen it recognizes is unknown. The input lacks base qualities; no much larger clone sits a single base away. The data derive from a study of blood T cell repertoires in COVID-19 (dated by TCRdb to the early 2020s). With regard to the full study: The collaborator samples originated in the United States, Italy and Spain and spanned the acute and convalescent phases of COVID-19. The material from the prospective study consisted of cDNA or gDNA derived from T cells, B-cell-depleted T cells, or PBMCs. Where HLA class I and class II types were available, the types were taken from metadata supplied by the sample provider, not from assay-based typing. The repertoires were released in a freely available public database intended as a resource for research on the immune response to SARS-CoV-2. The dataset comprised deeply sampled blood TCRbeta repertoires from subjects exposed to, actively infected with, or recovered from COVID-19. The sample metadata nearly always contained a de-identified subject ID, COVID-19 status, age in years and sex. Samples were obtained from the ongoing ImmuneRACE study (first 160 participants) and from about 1,300 subjects provided by 6 global collaborators. What the research found in general, with its limitations: Clinical and demographic metadata were provided uncurated, with the amount varying by source and participant.

In Seattle, one collaborating source enrolled patients while the infection was active and tracked those patients longitudinally over the course of disease. Whole blood was collected in K2EDTA tubes by collaborating institutions according to the institutions' own protocols. For TCRbeta analysis, collaborators shipped samples in one of three forms: frozen whole blood, isolated PBMCs, or DNA extracted from either of those sample types. TCRbeta CDR3 regions were amplified from genomic DNA by means of the immunoSEQ Assay, a bias-controlled multiplex PCR. The study's own analysis went as follows. The number of nucleated cells in each sample was estimated from the amplification of reference gene primers within the assay. To quantify the absolute abundance of each unique TCRbeta CDR3 rearrangement, sequence reads were collapsed and filtered. Productive Simpson clonality was computed per sample as the square root of Simpson's diversity index over productive rearrangements. TCRdb limited this immuneACCESS table to in-frame rearrangements with V and J called. A share of clones is missing; checked studies link under half to unresolved V genes, and the rest is unexplained. Clone size and V and J calls were adopted from that table, with D and trimming inferred from the DNA. The table for this sample lists roughly 130,000 clones; around 79% of them were counted only once. In total, the top ten clones hold 5% of the sample.

Germline trimming amounts to 4 bases on V and 0 bases on J, with 6 as the count of junction bases outside the gene matches. Taken from the germline V gene, the CDR1 and CDR2 loops are SGHRS and YFSETQ. The CDR3 starts with the cysteine, ends with the phenylalanine, and has 17 residues. This entry keeps only the CDR3 DNA: 51 bases, framed from base 1. This clonotype was sampled from a woman aged 70 to 79 with COVID-19, enrolled during active disease. The sequence links TRBV5-1 to TRBJ2-3; TRBD2 agrees with 12 junctional bases. The sample was peripheral blood. The CDR3 sequence is CASSARLAGASTDTQYF. The DNA is as follows: TGCGCCAGCAGCGCCAGACTAGCGGGAGCTAGCACAGATACGCAGTATTTT.